These 8 T cell receptor beta chains originate from one sample sequenced in a study of shared clonotypes between healthy human individuals. TCRdb's table, derived via immunoSEQ multiplex PCR, lists solely in-frame clones and lacks some. The repertoire holds roughly 1.4 million clones, 97% to 99% seen once, with about 0.4% in the top ten. The sequenced material came from naive CD4+ T cells sorted from blood. The sample's subset: CD45RA+ positively selected. These receptor sequences come from a man aged 25 to 40 in good health.

V and J are TRBV10-3 and TRBJ2-7; TRBD1 or TRBD2 may be the D gene (5 bases each). The V gene's germline CDR1 is ENHRY and CDR2 SYGVKD. This CDR3 has 15 amino acids. V lost 3 bases to trimming and J lost 6 bases, with 18 bases between them. The CDR3 region has the DNA TGTGCCATCAGTGAATCCAGGGTTGGGGAGTTCGAGCAGTACTTC. Its protein product is CAISESRVGEFEQYF.

The chain combines TRBV28 with TRBJ2-7; a weak D match, TRBD2 (5 bases). Per germline, CDR1 MDHEN and CDR2 SYDVKM. Deletions cut 7 bases from V and 4 bases from J, with 23 bases between. The CDR3 is 16 residues long. DNA for the CDR3: TGTGCCAGCATACCCCTAGGCGGACCCCGGGGATACGAGCAGTACTTC. Translation gives CASIPLGGPRGYEQYF.

The rearrangement joins TRBV4-1 to TRBJ2-1; D is possibly TRBD2 (6 bases). This CDR3 has 19 residues. The V end lost 0 bases, the J end lost 4 bases, and 22 bases lay between the germline ends. From germline, CDR1 is MGHRA and CDR2 YSYEKL. The CDR3 sequence: CASSQDGGSAWAGYNEQFF. DNA of the CDR3: TGCGCCAGCAGCCAAGATGGAGGGTCCGCGTGGGCCGGTTACAATGAGCAGTTCTTC.

V is TRBV9 and J is TRBJ1-3; D is undetermined. CDR1 and CDR2 from the germline V gene are SGDLS and YYNGEE. The CDR3 loop spans 17 amino acids. V lost 1 base and J 4 bases, leaving 18 bases between the germline ends. The CDR3 DNA reads as TGTGCCAGCAGCGTATCTTTTGAGGACCCAGCGGGAAACACCATATATTTT. This gives the protein CASSVSFEDPAGNTIYF.

The chain has TRBV9 and TRBJ2-2; 8 bases align to TRBD1. The CDR3 contains 16 residues. Germline V gene data show CDR1 as SGDLS and CDR2 as YYNGEE. Trimming at V came to 6 bases and at J to 2 bases, leaving 9 bases not matched to a gene. For the CDR3, the DNA is TGTGCCAGCACTGGCGGACAGGGTGTAAACACCGGGGAGCTGTTTTTT. It specifies CASTGGQGVNTGELFF.

The V and J genes are TRBV10-3 and TRBJ2-5, with 9 nucleotides matching TRBD2. The CDR3 runs to 13 residues. Trimming at V came to 5 bases and at J to 3 bases, leaving 1 base not matched to a gene. Per the germline V gene, CDR1 is ENHRY and CDR2 is SYGVKD. The CDR3 nucleotides read TGTGCCATCAGTCTAGCGGGGAAAGAGACCCAGTACTTC. Translation: CAISLAGKETQYF.

The chain uses TRBV18 and TRBJ1-3; D gene uncertain. In germline, CDR1 is KGHSH, CDR2 LQKENI. Trimming cost V 6 bases and J 0 bases, with 9 bases left between them. CDR3 size: 14 residues. The CDR3 coding sequence is TGTGCCAGCTCCTTCAAGAACTCTGGAAACACCATATATTTT. It codes for CASSFKNSGNTIYF.

The V call is TRBV13, the J call TRBJ2-2, with D tentatively TRBD2 (6 bases). Germline V gene data show CDR1 as PRHDT and CDR2 as FYEKMQ (reference sequence). This CDR3 has 14 residues. V was shortened by 8 bases and J by 1 base, with 11 bases between the two germline ends. This CDR3 is CASRRDLNTGELFF. DNA for the CDR3: TGTGCCAGCCGTAGGGACTTGAACACCGGGGAGCTGTTTTTT.